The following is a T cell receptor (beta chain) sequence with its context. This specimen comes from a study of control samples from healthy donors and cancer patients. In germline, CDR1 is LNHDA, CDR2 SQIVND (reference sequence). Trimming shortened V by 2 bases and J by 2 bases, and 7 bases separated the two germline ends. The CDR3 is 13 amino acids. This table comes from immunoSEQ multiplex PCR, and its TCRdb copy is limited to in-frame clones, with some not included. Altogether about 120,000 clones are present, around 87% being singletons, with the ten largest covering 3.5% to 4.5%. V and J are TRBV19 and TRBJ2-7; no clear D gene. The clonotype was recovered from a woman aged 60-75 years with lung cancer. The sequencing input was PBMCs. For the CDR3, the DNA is TGTGCCAGTAGTATAACAGCCGCCTACGAGCAGTACTTC. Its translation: CASSITAAYEQYF.